This TCR beta chain stems from a study of response to subunit inactivated influenza vaccine. Study-wide points: Researchers suggested that each seasonal influenza vaccination recruits few new T cells.

The germline V and J ends were trimmed by 0 bases and 2 bases, with 13 bases remaining between them. The CDR3 contains 16 residues. Germline CDR1 and CDR2: KGHSH and LQKENI. TCRdb recomputed calls from the RT-PCR reads with MiXCR, one row per CDR3 protein. Here the sample spans about 650,000 distinct CDR3 sequences, 15% to 18% being singletons. This clonotype appeared a few times. Its specificity is not known. This sample comprised PBMCs from blood, obtained less than 13 days after vaccination. This sequence joins TRBV18 and TRBJ2-5; no definite D call. This sequence was found in a man in his forties or fifties who received an inactivated influenza vaccine. The CDR3 nucleotides are TGTGCCAGCTCACCACCGGTTAGGCTATCTCAAGAGACCCAGTACTTC. Its protein product is CASSPPVRLSQETQYF.